One and the same sample provided the 10 T cell receptor beta chains below, sequenced in a study of T cells in Graves' hyperthyroidism and ophthalmopathy. From RNA transcripts, TCR beta CDR3 regions were amplified. The study used the HTBI primer set for a first-round RT-PCR of the TCR CDR3. TCRdb called the multiplex PCR reads again in MiXCR, with one record for every CDR3 protein. The table records about 420,000 distinct CDR3 sequences, 15% to 19% of them present only once. The sample comprised blood. Source of these receptors: a woman aged 18 to 35 with Graves' hyperthyroidism.

This clonotype was counted ten times or more. This chain joins TRBV20-1 and TRBJ2-5, with D perhaps matching TRBD2 (5 bases). The V end was cut by 1 base, the J end by 9 bases, with 21 bases between. CDR1 DFQATT and CDR2 SNEGSKA come from the germline V gene (reference sequence). There are 15 residues in the CDR3. The DNA for the CDR3 is TGCAGTGCTAGAGCCCGCCTAGCCCTAATGTGGTCCCAGTACTTC. It codes for CSARARLALMWSQYF.

In this sample, this clonotype turned up many times. The chain has TRBV7-2 and TRBJ2-5; TRBD1 matches 7 bases. Germline-derived CDR1 and CDR2 are SGHTA and FQGNSA. This CDR3 is 14 amino acids long. J gave up 2 bases and V 6 bases, and 6 bases lay outside the gene matches. CDR3 bases: TGTGCCAGCAGTATAGGGGGCAAGCAAGAGACCCAGTACTTC. This encodes CASSIGGKQETQYF.

This clonotype turned up a few times. The chain couples TRBV29-1 to TRBJ1-1, with D unresolved. V lost 7 bases and J 6 bases, leaving 12 bases between the germline ends. Germline V gene lookup returns CDR1 SQVTM and CDR2 ANQGSEA. The CDR3 spans 11 residues. CDR3 in DNA: TGCAGCGGGAGGGTAGGCCCTGAAGCTTTCTTT. Its protein is CSGRVGPEAFF. Full variable domain (missing parts from reference TRBV29-1 and TRBJ1-1): SAVISQKPSRDICQRGTSLTIQCQVDSQVTMMFWYRQQPGQSLTLIATANQGSEATYESGFVIDKFPISRPNLTFSTLTVSNMSPEDSSIYLCSGRVGPEAFFGQGTRLTVV.

This clonotype appeared a few times. The rearrangement uses TRBV2 and TRBJ1-5, with TRBD1 as a possible D gene (5 bases). This CDR3 has 14 residues. V lost 6 bases and J 7 bases, leaving 16 bases between the germline ends. CDR1 is SNHLY, CDR2 FYNNEI, per germline. The CDR3 loop is CASRPQGAEQPQHF. CDR3 in DNA: TGTGCCAGCAGACCTCAGGGAGCCGAGCAGCCCCAGCATTTT.

This clonotype was counted many times. The chain uses TRBV29-1 and TRBJ2-2; TRBD2 matches 13 bases. V lost 6 bases and J lost 2; bases outside the gene matches: 6. The CDR3 totals 16 residues. Germline V gene sequence: CDR1 SQVTM, CDR2 ANQGSEA. CDR3 amino acids: CSVRGTSGDNTGELFF. The CDR3 bases are TGCAGCGTGAGGGGGACTAGCGGGGATAACACCGGGGAGCTGTTTTTT.

V gene TRBV27 combines with J gene TRBJ2-1, with 7 bases aligning to TRBD2. The CDR3 runs 14 residues. CDR1 is MNHEY, CDR2 SMNVEV, per germline (reference sequence). Unmatched junction bases numbered 7, after V lost 4 bases and J lost 7 bases. DNA for the CDR3: TGTGCCAGCAGTTGGGGGGGGGAAATAAATGAGCAGTTCTTC. This sequence encodes CASSWGGEINEQFF.

The chain joins TRBV5-1 to TRBJ2-7; the D gene is possibly TRBD2 (6 bases). Trimming took off 1 base at V and 0 bases at J, with 14 bases between the two ends. Per the germline V gene, CDR1 is SGHRS and CDR2 is YFSETQ. The CDR3 contains 16 residues. CDR3 residues: CASSLRGIQSSYEQYF. The CDR3 DNA reads TGCGCCAGCAGCTTGCGGGGGATTCAGAGCTCCTACGAGCAGTACTTC.

A remark on this clonotype: A much larger clone differs by one base, so this may be a read error. The V gene is TRBV4-3, the J gene TRBJ1-1, with D possibly being TRBD1 (6 bases). The CDR3 is 16 residues long. The V gene's germline CDR1 is LGHNA and CDR2 YSLEER. The DNA for the CDR3 is TGCGCCAGCAGCCAAAATCTACAGGGTGGCAACACTAAAGCTTTCTTT. This encodes CASSQNLQGGNTKAFF.

With respect to this clonotype: This sequence may be a read error, since a much larger clone differs from it by one base. It is likely a read error, because the conserved phenylalanine at the end of the CDR3 is missing. J is TRBJ2-5 and V is TRBV29-1, with 8 bases identical to TRBD2. The germline gives CDR1 SQVTM, CDR2 ANQGSEA. The CDR3 spans 15 residues. The junction had 10 bases not matched to a gene; V was cut back by 2 bases and J by 5 bases. The CDR3 bases are TGCAGCGTTGAAAAGGGCCGCGGGGGGCTGGAGACCCAGTACCTC. Encoded protein: CSVEKGRGGLETQYL.

This clonotype was detected many times. The CDR3 nucleotides read TGTGCCAGCAGGAGAGAATGGGGCGGCTACACCTTC. This gives the protein CASRREWGGYTF. The gene calls are TRBV28 and TRBJ1-2, with D possibly matching TRBD1 (5 bases). The V end lost 6 bases, the J end lost 8 bases, and 13 bases lay between the germline ends. The length of the CDR3 is 12 residues. Germline V CDR1 and CDR2: MDHEN, SYDVKM.